Reported below is one T cell receptor (beta chain). The antigen is not known. Repertoires were generated with immunoSEQ multiplex PCR, while TCRdb's copy carries only in-frame clones and drops some. The data contain some 2 million clones, roughly 96% of them seen just once; the ten biggest clones take up around 0.13%. This sample was included in a study of shared clonotypes between healthy human individuals. Overall study findings and caveats: Among non-shared clonotypes, generation probabilities were lower than among those shared by all four donors.

Healthy adults negative for HIV, lacking recent acute infections or vaccinations, served as donors. Looked up from germline, CDR1 is GTSNPN and CDR2 is SVGIG (reference sequence). The CDR3 is 15 residues long. V was pared by 0 bases and J by 2 bases, with 14 bases between. The sequenced material came from naive CD4+ T cells sorted from blood. This sample's subset: CD45RA+ positively selected. V is TRBV30 and J is TRBJ2-7; D unresolved. The receptor was isolated from a man aged 18 to 29 in good health. The chain's CDR3 is CAWSVGRLIPYEQYF. The DNA of the CDR3 is TGTGCCTGGAGTGTAGGCAGGTTGATTCCCTACGAGCAGTACTTC.